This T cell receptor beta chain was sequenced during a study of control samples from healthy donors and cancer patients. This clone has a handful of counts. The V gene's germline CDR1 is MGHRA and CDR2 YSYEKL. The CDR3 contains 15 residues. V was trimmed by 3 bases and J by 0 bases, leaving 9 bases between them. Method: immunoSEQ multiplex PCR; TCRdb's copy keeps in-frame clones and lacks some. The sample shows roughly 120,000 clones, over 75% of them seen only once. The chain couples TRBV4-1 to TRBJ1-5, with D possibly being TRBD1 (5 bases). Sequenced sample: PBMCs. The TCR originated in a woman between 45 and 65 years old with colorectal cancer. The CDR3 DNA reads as TGCGCCAGCAGCCAGGGGGGGTTTAGCAATCAGCCCCAGCATTTT. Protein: CASSQGGFSNQPQHF.